The 9 T cell receptor beta chains below were found in one sample sequenced in a study of cytomegalovirus exposure and HLA in healthy donors. With 60 Vbeta and 13 Jbeta primers, the PCR was carried out. The protocol was immunoSEQ multiplex PCR, while the TCRdb copy is restricted to in-frame clones and leaves out a portion. The sample shows 110,000 to 150,000 clones, about 64% of them seen only once. Material for sequencing was PBMCs. The source of these receptors is a man aged 60 to 69 in good health and CMV-seronegative.

This chain links TRBV25-1 with TRBJ1-1; D not certain. Per germline, CDR1 MGHDK and CDR2 SYGVNS. The CDR3 sequence is 16 residues long. Trimming pared 1 base from V and 10 bases from J, leaving 22 bases between. CDR3 sequence reads: CASSEFPSGIERPAFF. CDR3 bases: TGTGCCAGCAGTGAATTTCCATCCGGGATCGAAAGGCCAGCTTTCTTT.

This clone appeared a single time. The chain carries TRBV7-3 and TRBJ1-2; TRBD1 matches at 10 bases. The CDR3 extends over 16 amino acids. V lost 5 bases to trimming and J lost 3 bases; unmatched junction nucleotides: 9. Per the germline V gene, CDR1 is SGHTA and CDR2 is FQGTGA. The CDR3 reads CASSQSGTGAYYGYTF. CDR3 DNA: TGTGCCAGCAGCCAATCCGGGACAGGGGCATACTATGGCTACACCTTC.

The chain couples TRBV19 to TRBJ1-5; 8 nucleotides align to TRBD1. V shed 9 bases, J shed 0 bases, and the junction held 10 bases outside the gene matches. Germline loops: CDR1 LNHDA, CDR2 SQIVND (reference sequence). The CDR3 extends over 16 amino acids. In DNA, the CDR3 is TGTGCCAGGCGGACAGGGCCCGCTAATAGCAATCAGCCCCAGCATTTT. It yields the protein CARRTGPANSNQPQHF. The full variable domain, in which reference TRBV19 and TRBJ1-5 provide the parts outside the CDR3, is DGGITQSPKYLFRKEGQNVTLSCEQNLNHDAMYWYRQDPGQGLRLIYYSQIVNDFQKGDIAEGYSVSREKKESFPLTVTSAQKNPTAFYLCARRTGPANSNQPQHFGDGTRLSIL.

This clone showed up many times. This sequence joins TRBV7-6 and TRBJ2-2; a weak D match, TRBD1 (6 bases). The CDR3 spans 15 residues. Germline CDR1 reads SGHVS; CDR2 reads FNYEAQ. Trimming took off 2 bases at V and 5 bases at J, with 12 bases between the two ends. The CDR3: CASSLRGMITGELFF. DNA of the CDR3: TGTGCCAGCAGCTTAAGGGGGATGATAACCGGGGAGCTGTTTTTT. The entire variable domain, with the rest obtained from reference TRBV7-6 and TRBJ2-2, is as follows: GAGVSQSPRYKVTKRGQDVALRCDPISGHVSLYWYRQALGQGPEFLTYFNYEAQQDKSGLPNDRFSAERPEGSISTLTIQRTEQRDSAMYRCASSLRGMITGELFFGEGSRLTVL.

The chain carries TRBV27 and TRBJ2-2, with 8 bases lining up with TRBD1. CDR1 MNHEY and CDR2 SMNVEV come from the germline V gene (reference sequence). V lost 6 bases to trimming and J lost 1 base; unmatched junction nucleotides: 7. The CDR3 sequence is 16 residues long. Written as DNA, the CDR3 is TGTGCCAGCAGGGTGATGGGACAGGTGAACACCGGGGAGCTGTTTTTT. Amino acid sequence: CASRVMGQVNTGELFF.

This clone was recorded only once. The rearrangement uses TRBV9 and TRBJ2-3; D is perhaps TRBD1 (5 bases). CDR3 length: 15 amino acids. Germline CDR1 SGDLS, CDR2 YYNGEE. Deletions cut 0 bases from V and 3 bases from J, with 11 bases between. This CDR3 reads CASSVAHRMTDTQYF. CDR3 sequence (DNA): TGTGCCAGCAGCGTAGCCCACAGGATGACAGATACGCAGTATTTT. The full variable domain, its missing parts supplied by reference TRBV9 and TRBJ2-3, is DSGVTQTPKHLITATGQRVTLRCSPRSGDLSVYWYQQSLDQGLQFLIQYYNGEERAKGNILERFSAQQFPDLHSELNLSSLELGDSALYFCASSVAHRMTDTQYFGPGTRLTVL.

This chain uses TRBV4-3 with TRBJ2-7; 11 bases align to TRBD2. This CDR3 spans 14 amino acids. The ends lost 6 bases at V and 4 bases at J; junction bases unmatched: 5. Germline V gives CDR1 LGHNA, CDR2 YSLEER. The CDR3 DNA reads as TGCGCCAGCAGTCGTACTAGCGGGAGTTACGAGCAGTACTTC. Translation: CASSRTSGSYEQYF.

J is TRBJ1-2 and V is TRBV4-1, with 9 nucleotides matching TRBD1. Losses at the gene ends were 4 bases for V and 6 bases for J; bases not matched to a gene: 15. The germline CDR1 and CDR2 sequences are MGHRA and YSYEKL. The CDR3 loop spans 17 amino acids. The CDR3 nucleotides read TGCGCCAGCAGCCGAGATCAATCCCCCGGGACAGGGAATGGCTACACCTTC. Its protein product is CASSRDQSPGTGNGYTF.

This chain connects TRBV6-5 to TRBJ1-5; D is unclear. This CDR3 has 14 residues. Germline V CDR1 and CDR2: MNHEY, SVGAGI. V was trimmed by 2 bases and J by 0 bases, leaving 5 bases between them. CDR3 sequence: CASSYGHSNQPQHF. The CDR3 DNA is TGTGCCAGCAGTTACGGGCATAGCAATCAGCCCCAGCATTTT.